This entry features one T cell receptor (beta chain) sequence. No antigen is known for it. CDR3 length: 14 residues. The germline gives CDR1 SEHNR, CDR2 FQNEAQ (reference sequence). Trimming took off 4 bases at V and 1 base at J, with 10 bases between the two ends. A heparinised blood draw that averaged about 0.11 L was obtained once from each donor. The data originate from a study of beta chain features in type 1 diabetes. Study-level results: VDJ junctions from patients with type 1 diabetes contained fewer insertions and more deletions. The naive, central memory and Treg TCRB repertoires looked more alike in patients than they did in healthy donors.

Reverse transcribing all isolated RNA meant expressed TCRB transcripts were sequenced. Method: immunoSEQ multiplex PCR; TCRdb's copy keeps in-frame clones and lacks some. Here the sample spans around 400,000 clones, about 14% being singletons. What was sequenced was naive CD4+ T cells from blood. V gene TRBV7-9 combines with J gene TRBJ2-5; D is ambiguous. This sequence originates from a woman younger than 30 in good health. The CDR3 DNA sequence: TGTGCCAGCAGCTCCATCAACTTCCAAGAGACCCAGTACTTC. It encodes CASSSINFQETQYF.